One sample yielded the 2 T cell receptor beta chains listed below, sequenced in a study of PD-1 blockade in mismatch repair-deficient tumors. Here immunoSEQ multiplex PCR was the method, and the copy in TCRdb shows in-frame clones only, minus some. The table lists 95,000 to 150,000 clones, around 87% of them singletons. Material: peripheral blood, obtained 44 weeks after starting pembrolizumab. These receptors all come from an adult with mismatch repair-deficient cancer.

The genes are TRBV28 and TRBJ2-1; 8 nucleotides agree with TRBD2. V trimming: 2 bases; J trimming: 4 bases; junction bases outside the gene matches: 10. CDR1 MDHEN and CDR2 SYDVKM come from the germline V gene. The CDR3 is made up of 17 amino acids. CDR3 sequence reads: CASSLLTSGITYNEQFF. CDR3 DNA: TGTGCCAGCAGTTTACTAACTAGCGGAATAACTTACAATGAGCAGTTCTTC.

The J gene is TRBJ2-7, the V gene TRBV7-6, with a possible D match to TRBD1 (5 bases). CDR1 is SGHVS, CDR2 FNYEAQ, per germline. The CDR3 contains 14 residues. V shed 5 bases and J shed 0 bases, with 11 bases lying between them. The CDR3 reads CASSPETGSYEQYF. The DNA of the CDR3 is TGTGCCAGCAGCCCAGAAACAGGCTCCTACGAGCAGTACTTC.